This paragraph covers one T cell receptor beta chain sequence. The same CDR3 arises from other DNA sequences in this sample as well. CDR3 size: 14 residues. Per germline, CDR1 SGHTA and CDR2 FQGNSA. V lost 3 bases to trimming and J lost 3 bases; unmatched junction nucleotides: 1. This sample is drawn from a study of shared clonotypes between healthy human individuals. Method: immunoSEQ multiplex PCR; TCRdb's copy keeps in-frame clones and lacks some. The table has about 330,000 clones, roughly 70% seen once. The chain couples TRBV7-2 to TRBJ2-3; 9 nucleotides agree with TRBD1. Sample: memory CD4+ T cells sorted from blood. Subset: CD45RA-negative fraction. The origin of this receptor is a man aged 25 to 45 in good health. DNA of the CDR3: TGTGCCAGCAGCTTTGGACAGGGGACAGATACGCAGTATTTT. Translation gives CASSFGQGTDTQYF.